This note documents a single T cell receptor (beta chain) sequence. This clonotype has ten or more counts. Its target antigen remains unknown. No base quality information exists; no much larger clone differs at one position. CDR1 is given as SEHNR and CDR2 as FQNEAQ, both from the germline V gene (reference sequence). The junction carries 15 bases between V and J, which are trimmed by 3 bases and 4 bases respectively. From the cysteine through the phenylalanine, the CDR3 covers 16 amino acids. The read is trimmed to its CDR3 DNA, 48 bases read in frame from base 1. Data came from an Illumina MiSeq. TCRdb trimmed public reads at Q25 via fastp, called clones via MiXCR and kept in-frame beta chains. Identical CDR3 proteins give one entry, which carries the most common genes and DNA. The sample records under 3,500 distinct CDR3 sequences, approximately 14% of which are singletons. Approximately 3% of the sample belongs to the ten largest clones.

The sample comes from a study of liver allograft versus peripheral blood T cells (dated by TCRdb to the early 2020s). Regarding the study in general: T cell receptor repertoires present within transplanted livers were compared with repertoires in the peripheral blood of liver transplant recipients. What the research found in general, with its limitations: T cell receptor repertoires inside liver allografts were reported to differ from those detected in peripheral blood.

The V and J genes are TRBV7-9 and TRBJ1-4, and possibly TRBD1, on 5 matching bases. The source is a human patient who had a liver transplant. Following transplantation, part of the T cell population may be supplied by the graft donor rather than the patient. The CDR3 region: CASSLIQGDRNEKLFF. In nucleotides, the sequence is TGTGCCAGCAGCTTGATCCAGGGCGACCGTAATGAAAAACTGTTTTTT.